A selection of T cell receptor beta chains follows, all from one sample in a study of cytomegalovirus exposure and HLA in healthy donors. Assay: immunoSEQ multiplex PCR; the TCRdb copy retains only in-frame clones and omits some. With about 140,000 clones in the sample, the ten largest clones hold around 0.96%. Specimen: PBMCs. The receptors here all came from a male donor in good health and CMV-seronegative. Each CDR3 is given with its conserved first and last residue. Each record gives: J gene, V gene, D gene, CDR3 DNA, CDR3 protein. D genes are given only for firm matches.

TRBJ2-3 | TRBV12-5 | - | TGTGCTAGTGGTTTCCCTCCAGGGATTTTT | CASGFPPGIF
TRBJ1-4 | TRBV5-6 | TRBD1 | TGTGCCAGCAGCTCGTGGGGCAGGGGGGCAACTAATGAAAAACTGTTTTTT | CASSSWGRGATNEKLFF
TRBJ1-2 | TRBV6-5 | - | TGTGCCAGCAGAGAACAGGGAAACTATGGCTACACCTTC | CASREQGNYGYTF
TRBJ2-3 | TRBV4-3 | TRBD2 | TGCGCCAGCAGCCAACACTGGACTAGCGGGGGAGTCGGGGGCGGTGCAGATACGCAGTATTTT | CASSQHWTSGGVGGGADTQYF
TRBJ2-5 | TRBV7-3 | TRBD2 | TGTGCCAGCAGCTCCGGGACTAGTGGAGAGACCCAGTACTTC | CASSSGTSGETQYF
TRBJ1-1 | TRBV5-5 | - | TGTGCCAGCAGCTTGGGAGTGAACACTGAAGCTTTCTTT | CASSLGVNTEAFF
TRBJ1-2 | TRBV30 | TRBD1 | TGTGCCTGGAGCCCTGGACAGGGTAGCTATGGCTACACCTTC | CAWSPGQGSYGYTF
TRBJ1-1 | TRBV28 | TRBD1 | TGTGCCAGCAGTTGGACAGGGGGCACTGAAGCTTTCTTT | CASSWTGGTEAFF
TRBJ2-1 | TRBV19 | TRBD2 | TGTGCCAGTACCGGGACTAGCGGGCCCCCGAGCTCCTACAATGAGCAGTTCTTC | CASTGTSGPPSSYNEQFF
TRBJ1-2 | TRBV9 | TRBD1 | TGTGCCAGCAGCGCGTGGACAGGGGGCAATGGCTACACCTTC | CASSAWTGGNGYTF
TRBJ1-1 | TRBV27 | - | TGTGCCAGCAGTTTATACCCAATGGCGAACACTGAAGCTTTCTTT | CASSLYPMANTEAFF
TRBJ1-2 | TRBV9 | - | TGTGCCAGCTCCACTCCGAGGGGGGGTGACTATGGCTACACCTTC | CASSTPRGGDYGYTF
TRBJ2-1 | TRBV14 | TRBD1 | TGTGCCAGCAGCCAAGCCCGACAGGGAACCTACAATGAGCAGTTCTTC | CASSQARQGTYNEQFF
TRBJ2-1 | TRBV7-8 | TRBD1 | TGTGCCAGCAGCTCCCTGACAGGGTTCCGGCTATACAATGAGCAGTTCTTC | CASSSLTGFRLYNEQFF
TRBJ1-1 | TRBV28 | - | TGTGCCACGTCAAGGCGATTAGAGGGAAACACTGAAGCTTTCTTT | CATSRRLEGNTEAFF
TRBJ1-4 | TRBV7-6 | - | TGTGCCAGCAGCTTCAGGGGAACAACTAATGAAAAACTGTTTTTT | CASSFRGTTNEKLFF
TRBJ1-2 | TRBV9 | TRBD1 | TGTGCCAGCAGCGTAGGGCCGGACAGGGATGGCTACACCTTC | CASSVGPDRDGYTF
TRBJ2-7 | TRBV7-2 | TRBD2 | TGTGCCAGCAGCCGGGGACTAGCGGCCTACGAGCAGTACTTC | CASSRGLAAYEQYF
TRBJ1-2 | TRBV20-1 | - | TGCAGTGCGGAACTACAGGGCGTCTACACCTTC | CSAELQGVYTF
TRBJ1-2 | TRBV18 | - | TGTGCCAGCTCACCCAAACAGGCCCATGGCTACACCTTC | CASSPKQAHGYTF
TRBJ2-7 | TRBV7-9 | - | TGTGCCAGCAGCTTAGTCTCGGGACTCATATACGAGCAGTACTTC | CASSLVSGLIYEQYF
TRBJ2-7 | TRBV5-6 | TRBD1 | TGTGCCAGCAGCAAAACAGGGGTGGGCGAGCAGTACTTC | CASSKTGVGEQYF
TRBJ2-3 | TRBV30 | TRBD2 | TGTGCCTGGCACCTGGGGGGGATAGCGGGGGCCTCCGGGGATACGCAGTATTTT | CAWHLGGIAGASGDTQYF
TRBJ1-6 | TRBV15 | TRBD1 | TGTGCCACCAGCAGAGTAGCGGGACAGGGCGGGTCACCCCTCCACTTT | CATSRVAGQGGSPLHF
TRBJ2-7 | TRBV7-6 | - | TGTGCCAGCAGCCCTGCGGCGGTTAGCTCCTACGAGCAGTACTTC | CASSPAAVSSYEQYF
TRBJ1-2 | TRBV6-1 | TRBD1 | TGTGCCAGCAGTGTTCCCGGGACAGGGAAAGGCTACACCTTC | CASSVPGTGKGYTF
TRBJ1-5 | TRBV19 | - | TGTGCCAGTAGTATATTAATAGGGGGACAGCCCCAGCATTTT | CASSILIGGQPQHF
TRBJ2-7 | TRBV5-1 | - | TGCGCCAGCAGCTTGGGAGGGACAAGTGAATTCTACGAGCAGTACTTC | CASSLGGTSEFYEQYF
TRBJ1-1 | TRBV18 | TRBD1 | TGTGCCAGCTCACCAGAGACAGGGGAAGCTTTCTTT | CASSPETGEAFF
TRBJ2-7 | TRBV30 | TRBD1 | TGTGCCTGGGGAACCGGGACAGGGGGCTACGAGCAGTACTTC | CAWGTGTGGYEQYF
TRBJ1-2 | TRBV18 | TRBD1 | TGTGCCAGCTCACCTGACAGGGGGCCTAACTATGGCTACACCTTC | CASSPDRGPNYGYTF
TRBJ1-2 | TRBV7-9 | TRBD1 | TGTGCCAGCAGCCTCGGGACAGCCGATGGCTACACCTTC | CASSLGTADGYTF
TRBJ2-2 | TRBV7-8 | TRBD2 | TGTGCCAGCAGCCAACGGGGGGGGCGGACCGGGGAGCTGTTTTTT | CASSQRGGRTGELFF
TRBJ1-2 | TRBV28 | - | TGTGCCAGCACACCCGGGGGAAGCGGTGTAGACGGGTTCGGCTACACCTTC | CASTPGGSGVDGFGYTF
TRBJ2-3 | TRBV7-9 | TRBD2 | TGTGCCAGCAGCTTGGGAGGGGATGACAGCACAGATACGCAGTATTTT | CASSLGGDDSTDTQYF
TRBJ1-1 | TRBV6-5 | - | TGTGCCAGCAGTTACACCCGACAGACTGTGAACACTGAAGCTTTCTTT | CASSYTRQTVNTEAFF
TRBJ1-2 | TRBV6-6 | - | TGTGCCAGCAGCTTACGGACAGATGAGGGCTATGGCTACACCTTC | CASSLRTDEGYGYTF
TRBJ1-1 | TRBV5-1 | - | TGCGCCAGCAGCTTGCAGGGTAGTTCCATGAACACTGAAGCTTTCTTT | CASSLQGSSMNTEAFF
TRBJ1-1 | TRBV16 | - | TGTGCCAGCAGCCTTTTGCAGGCTGAAGCTTTCTTT | CASSLLQAEAFF
TRBJ1-2 | TRBV30 | - | TGTGCCTGGAGTGCTCCGGTGGAGGAGGGATATAACTATGGCTACACCTTC | CAWSAPVEEGYNYGYTF
TRBJ2-7 | TRBV19 | - | TGTGCCAGTAGTATCGGAGGGACAGTCCGGGCCGAGCAGTACTTC | CASSIGGTVRAEQYF
TRBJ2-7 | TRBV6-5 | - | TGTGCCAGCAGTTACTCGTCGGGTACCTACGAGCAGTACTTC | CASSYSSGTYEQYF
TRBJ1-4 | TRBV4-1 | - | TGCGCCAGCAGCCAAGATCCCGGGAATGAAAAACTGTTTTTT | CASSQDPGNEKLFF
TRBJ2-7 | TRBV5-4 | - | TGTGCCAGCAGCTTGGAGGCAGGGTCCTACGAGCAGTACTTC | CASSLEAGSYEQYF
TRBJ2-3 | TRBV11-2 | TRBD2 | TGTGCCAGCAGTTGGAGCGGGGGGGCCACCACAGATACGCAGTATTTT | CASSWSGGATTDTQYF
TRBJ1-5 | TRBV28 | - | TGTGCCAGCAGTTTTGTGAGGAGTTACAATCAGCCCCAGCATTTT | CASSFVRSYNQPQHF
TRBJ2-7 | TRBV6-6 | - | TGTGCCAGCAGTTACCCCTGGGACACCTCCTACGAGCAGTACTTC | CASSYPWDTSYEQYF
TRBJ1-6 | TRBV15 | - | TGTGCCACCAGCAGAGAGAGCCCCCGTGATTCACCCCTCCACTTT | CATSRESPRDSPLHF
TRBJ1-5 | TRBV30 | TRBD1 | TGTGCCTGGAGCGTCCAACAGGGGGTAGTGAATCAGCCCCAGCATTTT | CAWSVQQGVVNQPQHF
TRBJ1-1 | TRBV5-1 | TRBD1 | TGCGCCAGCAGCTCCGGACAGGGGGCCCGGACTGAAGCTTTCTTT | CASSSGQGARTEAFF
TRBJ1-5 | TRBV5-4 | - | TGTGCCAGCAGCTTCGTCAGGGGCCCACCTCATCAGCCCCAGCATTTT | CASSFVRGPPHQPQHF
TRBJ1-2 | TRBV5-1 | - | TGCGCCAGCAGCTTGTACGGAGCTGTGGGCTACACCTTC | CASSLYGAVGYTF
TRBJ2-7 | TRBV19 | - | TGTGCCAGTAGTATGCGGGGTTCCCACCTTTCCGACGAGCAGTACTTC | CASSMRGSHLSDEQYF